Following are 14 T cell receptor beta chains from one sample sequenced in a study of spatial heterogeneity in lung cancer. The time point here: sample taken at primary tumor resection. Researchers sequenced whole RNA taken from tumor, nontumor lung or frozen PBMC without sorting. TCRdb reprocessed the 5' RACE reads with MiXCR, giving one entry per CDR3 protein. The data show 10,000 to 15,000 distinct CDR3 sequences, about 3.9% seen once. The sequenced sample was PBMCs, obtained at surgery. All receptors derive from a male donor with early-stage non-small cell lung cancer.

Details on this clonotype: This beta chain lies outside the target of a library built for alpha chains; its clone size means little. The chain couples TRBV6-6 to TRBJ1-4; D gene unclear. The germline V gene encodes CDR1 MNHNY and CDR2 SVGAGI (reference sequence). The germline V and J ends were trimmed by 7 bases and 10 bases, with 28 bases remaining between them. The CDR3 totals 17 residues. The chain's CDR3 is CASTTSRPGYGYGKLFF. The CDR3 DNA follows: TGTGCCAGCACCACCTCGAGACCGGGCTATGGGTATGGAAAACTGTTTTTT.

This clonotype showed up many times. A library made for alpha chains picked up this beta chain off target, so its size means little. The chain combines TRBV7-8 with TRBJ2-1, with TRBD1 matching 8 bases. CDR3 length: 18 amino acids. Germline V gene lookup returns CDR1 SGHVS and CDR2 FQNEAQ. V lost 6 bases to trimming and J lost 0 bases; unmatched junction nucleotides: 13. The CDR3 spells CASRNRGSRGSSYNEQFF. CDR3 nucleotide sequence: TGTGCCAGCAGAAACAGGGGGAGCCGGGGGAGCTCCTACAATGAGCAGTTCTTC.

This clonotype came up many times. This beta chain lies outside the target of a library built for alpha chains; its clone size means little. The J gene is TRBJ1-1, the V gene TRBV5-1; D is unresolved. The CDR3 sequence is 15 residues long. Trimming removed 4 bases at V and 0 bases at J, with 13 bases between. CDR1 and CDR2 from the germline V gene are SGHRS and YFSETQ. In DNA, the CDR3 is TGCGCCAGCAGCCGAGGGCGGGTCATGAACACTGAAGCTTTCTTT. This gives the protein CASSRGRVMNTEAFF.

This clonotype was seen at least ten times. Being off target in a library aimed at alpha chains, this beta chain has a size of little meaning. The chain uses TRBV5-1 and TRBJ2-7; D is ambiguous. The CDR3 runs to 13 residues. Trimming took 0 bases from V and 7 from J, leaving 11 bases between them. Germline CDR1 reads SGHRS; CDR2 reads YFSETQ. The CDR3 region is CASSLELATEQYF. The CDR3 region has the DNA TGCGCCAGCAGCTTGGAGTTGGCTACGGAGCAGTACTTC. Together with reference TRBV5-1 and TRBJ2-7, the CDR3 gives the full variable domain: KAGVTQTPRYLIKTRGQQVTLSCSPISGHRSVSWYQQTPGQGLQFLFEYFSETQRNKGNFPGRFSGRQFSNSRSEMNVSTLELGDSALYLCASSLELATEQYFGPGTRLTVT.

At least ten counts were recorded for this clonotype. Because the library targeted alpha chains, this beta chain is an off-target read whose size means little. This rearrangement joins TRBV14 to TRBJ2-7; the match to TRBD2 covers 10 bases. The germline gives CDR1 SGHDN, CDR2 FVKESK. The CDR3 is 17 residues long. Trimming removed 4 bases from V and 5 bases from J; junction bases left unmatched: 14. The CDR3 region is CASSLHPPSGRADEQYF. CDR3 nucleotide sequence: TGTGCCAGCAGCCTACACCCCCCTAGCGGGAGAGCCGACGAGCAGTACTTC. The whole variable domain, filled in from reference TRBV14 and TRBJ2-7, reads EAGVTQFPSHSVIEKGQTVTLRCDPISGHDNLYWYRRVMGKEIKFLLHFVKESKQDESGMPNNRFLAERTGGTYSTLKVQPAELEDSGVYFCASSLHPPSGRADEQYFGPGTRLTVT.

This clonotype was detected ten times or more. Because the library targeted alpha chains, this beta chain is an off-target read whose size means little. The chain carries TRBV12-3 or TRBV12-4 and TRBJ2-3; a possible D gene is TRBD2 (5 bases). V gave up 2 bases and J gave up 3 bases, with 21 bases separating them. This CDR3 is built from 18 residues. The CDR3 nucleotides read TGTGCCAGCAGTTTACCTCGTCGGGGTACCGAGCGGACAGATACGCAGTATTTT. Residues: CASSLPRRGTERTDTQYF.

This clonotype occurred a few times. For a library built for alpha chains, this beta chain is a stray read; little rests on its size. The J gene is TRBJ1-2, the V gene TRBV3-1; the match to TRBD1 covers 8 bases. CDR3 length: 14 residues. V shed 4 bases, J shed 4 bases, and the junction held 5 bases outside the gene matches. Per germline, CDR1 LGHDT and CDR2 YNNKEL (reference sequence). CDR3 in amino acids: CASSPMGTGYGYTF. The CDR3 DNA reads TGTGCCAGCAGCCCCATGGGGACAGGCTATGGCTACACCTTC.

At least ten counts were recorded for this clonotype. This beta chain came through as a stray read in a library set up for alpha chains, and its size says little. This chain joins TRBV3-1 and TRBJ2-1, with 10 nucleotides matching TRBD2. The germline V gene has CDR1 LGHDT and CDR2 YNNKEL (reference sequence). The junction had 7 bases not matched to a gene; V was cut back by 1 base and J by 10 bases. The CDR3 loop spans 15 amino acids. The CDR3: CASSQVSGRRGEQFF. The CDR3 nucleotides read TGTGCCAGCAGCCAAGTTAGCGGGAGGCGCGGGGAGCAGTTCTTC.

The table lists this clonotype with many counts. Since the library was made to target alpha chains, this beta chain is a stray read and its abundance is not meaningful. Here the CDR3 reads CASRVGTSGSWETQYF. CDR3 nucleotide sequence: TGTGCCAGCAGGGTCGGGACTAGCGGGAGCTGGGAGACCCAGTACTTC. This chain links TRBV28 with TRBJ2-5; TRBD2 aligns across 14 bases. With V trimmed by 6 bases and J by 5 bases, 8 bases remained unmatched. Germline V gives CDR1 MDHEN, CDR2 SYDVKM. The CDR3 has 16 amino acids.

Note on this clonotype: A library prepared for alpha chains yielded this beta chain as an off-target read; its size is of little meaning. The chain has TRBV5-1 and TRBJ2-2; TRBD2 agrees at 8 bases. V lost 1 base, J lost 0 bases, and 2 bases stayed unmatched. Germline CDR1 SGHRS, CDR2 YFSETQ. This CDR3 contains 16 residues. This chain's CDR3 is CASSLSGLANTGELFF. The CDR3 bases are TGCGCCAGCAGCTTGTCGGGACTAGCGAACACCGGGGAGCTGTTTTTT. The whole variable domain, remainder taken from reference TRBV5-1 and TRBJ2-2, is KAGVTQTPRYLIKTRGQQVTLSCSPISGHRSVSWYQQTPGQGLQFLFEYFSETQRNKGNFPGRFSGRQFSNSRSEMNVSTLELGDSALYLCASSLSGLANTGELFFGEGSRLTVL.

This clonotype was counted many times. Because the library targeted alpha chains, this beta chain is an off-target read whose size means little. This sequence joins TRBV7-6 and TRBJ2-5, with TRBD2 identical over 7 bases. J gave up 10 bases and V 8 bases, and 4 bases lay outside the gene matches. This CDR3 is 10 amino acids long. Per germline, CDR1 SGHVS and CDR2 FNYEAQ. CDR3 amino acids: CASGGGSQYF. CDR3 sequence (DNA): TGTGCCAGCGGGGGGGGGAGCCAGTACTTC. Complete variable domain (other parts from reference TRBV7-6 and TRBJ2-5): GAGVSQSPRYKVTKRGQDVALRCDPISGHVSLYWYRQALGQGPEFLTYFNYEAQQDKSGLPNDRFSAERPEGSISTLTIQRTEQRDSAMYRCASGGGSQYFGPGTRLLVL.

This clonotype was counted ten times or more. Little can be read into the size of this beta chain, an off-target read in a library designed for alpha chains. The chain links TRBV24-1 to TRBJ2-5; tentatively, D is TRBD1 (6 bases). The CDR3 contains 13 residues. The germline V and J ends were trimmed by 6 bases and 2 bases, with 9 bases remaining between them. Germline CDR1 and CDR2: KGHDR and SFDVKD. This CDR3 reads CATSKQGQETQYF. The DNA for the CDR3 is TGTGCCACCAGTAAACAGGGACAAGAGACCCAGTACTTC.

There are many counts of this clonotype. This beta chain was picked up by a library intended for alpha chains and is off target, so its count carries little meaning. The CDR3, as DNA: TGTGCCAGCAGCCAGATTACGGGGTCCAATCAGCCCCAGCATTTT. Its translation is CASSQITGSNQPQHF. This chain uses TRBV11-2 with TRBJ1-5, with D unclear. The CDR3 consists of 15 residues. The V end was cut by 5 bases, the J end by 3 bases, with 14 bases between. Germline V gene data show CDR1 as SGHAT and CDR2 as FQNNGV.

This clonotype was seen ten or more times. This beta chain lies outside the target of a library built for alpha chains; its clone size means little. The chain links TRBV7-6 to TRBJ2-1, with 13 bases lining up with TRBD2. This CDR3 has 15 amino acids. V trimming: 5 bases; J trimming: 6 bases; junction bases outside the gene matches: 4. The V gene's germline CDR1 is SGHVS and CDR2 FNYEAQ. CDR3 loop: CASSMTSGRSNEQFF. The CDR3 nucleotides read TGTGCCAGCAGCATGACTAGCGGGAGGAGCAATGAGCAGTTCTTC.